This T cell receptor beta chain was captured in a study of blood T cells in healthy people across ages. PCR was performed a second time for about 7 to 11 cycles using a sample-barcoded 5' primer and a J-beta primer mix. TCRdb re-derived calls from the 5' RACE reads in MiXCR, one entry per CDR3 protein. The repertoire holds 1 million or so distinct CDR3 sequences, with approximately 25% as singletons. These data are also associated with another study on T cells of mothers and their children.

Sequencing was performed on blood. This TCR was sampled from a girl aged 2 to 9 in good health.

CDR3 nucleotides: TGTGCCAGCAGTCCTACTAGGGGAGCCTACAATGAGCAGTTCTTC. Residues: CASSPTRGAYNEQFF. V is TRBV12-3 or TRBV12-4 and J is TRBJ2-1; D is perhaps TRBD1 or TRBD2 (5 bases each). The germline V and J ends were trimmed by 5 bases and 2 bases, with 13 bases remaining between them. This CDR3 is built from 15 residues.